This TCR beta chain stems from a study of T-cell memory formation after mild COVID-19. With regard to this clonotype: Its antigen remains unknown.

Germline loops: CDR1 SQVTM, CDR2 ANQGSEA. The CDR3 contains 15 residues. The V gene end was trimmed by 6 bases and the J gene end by 0 bases; junction bases not matched to a gene: 9. 5'RACE with constant-segment primers built TCRalpha and TCRbeta cDNA libraries with UMIs. TCRdb fed the 5' RACE reads into MiXCR, producing one record per CDR3 protein. The data contain hundreds of thousands of distinct CDR3 sequences, approximately 19% of them singletons. The study's findings and limits: What remained unconfirmed was the SARS-CoV-2 specificity of second-wave clones peaking on day 37. Some responding clones appeared in pre-infection memory, suggesting cross-reactive memory joined. CD4+ bias marked clones expanding day 15 to 37, unlike balanced contracting clones.

The sequence was obtained from a man between 18 and 29 years old who had mild COVID-19 (a few samples of this study predate the infection). Cell type and time point are not known. Sequencing input: PBMCs or a T cell subset sorted from them (not recorded which). This sequence joins TRBV29-1 and TRBJ2-3, with 7 positions matching TRBD2. CDR3 nucleotides: TGCAGCGTCAGTATGACTAGCAGCAGCACAGATACGCAGTATTTT. It translates to CSVSMTSSSTDTQYF.